This passage covers 22 T cell receptor beta chains from one sample sequenced in a study of shared clonotypes between healthy human individuals. The assay was immunoSEQ multiplex PCR, and TCRdb's table has in-frame clones only and misses some. This table has under 2.5 million clones, 92% appearing once. What was sequenced was naive CD4+ T cells from PBMCs. Subset meaning: CD45RA+ positively selected. All receptors come from a man aged 18 to 29 in good health. Some clones in this sample may be carry-over from other donors' samples.

As for this clone: In the same sample, other DNA sequences code for this CDR3. The J gene is TRBJ1-3, the V gene TRBV4-1; 9 bases line up with TRBD1. This CDR3 has 15 amino acids. Per germline, CDR1 MGHRA and CDR2 YSYEKL. The V segment lost 2 bases and the J segment 4 bases; nucleotides outside the gene matches: 3. The CDR3 region is CASSQSGTGGNTIYF. CDR3 sequence (DNA): TGCGCCAGCAGCCAATCCGGGACAGGGGGAAACACCATATATTTT.

This clone was detected only a few times. The V call is TRBV6-1, the J call TRBJ1-1; 8 bases align to TRBD1. The CDR3 contains 13 residues. In germline, CDR1 is MNHNS, CDR2 SASEGT. With V trimmed by 6 bases and J by 0 bases, 0 bases remained unmatched. DNA for the CDR3: TGTGCCAGCAGGACAGGGGTGAACACTGAAGCTTTCTTT. Translation gives CASRTGVNTEAFF.

This chain uses TRBV6-5 with TRBJ2-3; D gene unclear. Per the germline V gene, CDR1 is MNHEY and CDR2 is SVGAGI. The CDR3 has 12 residues. The ends were cut back, 6 bases at V and 7 bases at J, with 11 bases in the middle. The CDR3 DNA is TGTGCCAGCAGGACGACGGCGAATACGCAGTATTTT. This gives the protein CASRTTANTQYF.

The chain is built from TRBV19 and TRBJ1-2; D gene ambiguous. This CDR3 comprises 14 residues. Germline V gene lookup returns CDR1 LNHDA and CDR2 SQIVND (reference sequence). Trimming removed 5 bases from V and 4 bases from J, with 14 bases in between. The CDR3 is CASSPQVGPYGYTF. The CDR3 DNA is TGTGCCAGTAGTCCCCAGGTAGGGCCCTATGGCTACACCTTC.

This chain uses TRBV2 with TRBJ2-3, with 7 bases lining up with TRBD1. J gave up 2 bases and V 6 bases, and 5 bases lay outside the gene matches. The CDR3 totals 14 residues. Germline V CDR1 and CDR2: SNHLY, FYNNEI. CDR3 nucleotides: TGTGCCAGCAGCCGGGACAGTTTCACAGATACGCAGTATTTT. Translating gives CASSRDSFTDTQYF.

A single count supports this clone. The chain couples TRBV7-8 to TRBJ1-4, with D possibly being TRBD1 (5 bases). V was pared by 5 bases and J by 8 bases, with 21 bases between. Germline V gene sequence: CDR1 SGHVS, CDR2 FQNEAQ. CDR3 length equals 16 residues. The CDR3 spells CASSPAGGGTGEKLFF. The CDR3 DNA follows: TGTGCCAGCAGCCCCGCCGGTGGGGGGACGGGCGAAAAACTGTTTTTT.

The rearrangement uses TRBV7-9 and TRBJ1-1, with D hard to call. This CDR3 is 18 amino acids long. V shed 5 bases and J shed 6 bases, with 28 bases lying between them. Germline CDR1 SEHNR, CDR2 FQNEAQ (reference sequence). As DNA, the CDR3 is TGTGCCAGCAGCGCGGACCCCCGTGGCCTCGGTGTTGGGCCTGAAGCTTTCTTT. Residues: CASSADPRGLGVGPEAFF.

This clone was seen once. V and J are TRBV4-3 and TRBJ2-7, with TRBD1 matching 10 bases. The CDR3 sequence is 16 residues long. V gave up 4 bases and J gave up 7 bases; unmatched junction bases: 13. The germline gives CDR1 LGHNA, CDR2 YSLEER. CDR3 in amino acids: CASSPSGDRGAGEQYF. The CDR3 DNA follows: TGCGCCAGCAGCCCCTCTGGGGACAGGGGCGCGGGGGAGCAGTACTTC.

This chain connects TRBV2 to TRBJ2-1; D remains unclear. CDR1 SNHLY and CDR2 FYNNEI come from the germline V gene. The germline V and J ends were trimmed by 4 bases and 6 bases, with 10 bases remaining between them. This CDR3 spans 13 amino acids. For the CDR3, the DNA is TGTGCCAGCAGTGTGTCTGGCCGCAATGAGCAGTTCTTC. Protein sequence: CASSVSGRNEQFF.

This clone has only one observation. This chain joins TRBV6-6 and TRBJ2-1; 10 positions match TRBD2. The germline V gene has CDR1 MNHNY and CDR2 SVGAGI (reference sequence). V shed 6 bases, J shed 6 bases, and the junction held 11 bases outside the gene matches. This CDR3 is built from 16 residues. CDR3 sequence reads: CASSPPGLAQINEQFF. CDR3 nucleotide sequence: TGTGCCAGCAGCCCTCCGGGACTAGCGCAAATCAATGAGCAGTTCTTC.

The CDR3 bases are TGTGCCAGCAGCTTAGCGGGAGTAAGCGATGAGCAGTTCTTC. It codes for CASSLAGVSDEQFF. The V call is TRBV7-2, the J call TRBJ2-1; tentatively, D is TRBD2 (5 bases). The CDR3 contains 14 residues. Germline values: CDR1 SGHTA, CDR2 FQGNSA. V was trimmed by 0 bases and J by 8 bases, leaving 11 bases between them.

The V call is TRBV10-1, the J call TRBJ1-4, with D unresolved. Trimming removed 6 bases at V and 12 bases at J, with 20 bases between. CDR3 size: 14 residues. Germline CDR1 reads WNHNN; CDR2 reads SYGVQD (reference sequence). CDR3 nucleotide sequence: TGCGCCAGCAGGGATGGACGAAACGACGAGGAACTGTTTTTT. Translation gives CASRDGRNDEELFF.

This chain connects TRBV14 to TRBJ2-1; 8 bases fit TRBD1. Trimming at V came to 1 base and at J to 9 bases, leaving 2 bases not matched to a gene. CDR3 length: 13 amino acids. The germline CDR1 and CDR2 sequences are SGHDN and FVKESK. DNA of the CDR3: TGTGCCAGCAGCCAAGCAGGGGGCGGTGAGCAGTTCTTC. Amino acid sequence: CASSQAGGGEQFF.

This chain connects TRBV5-8 to TRBJ1-4; D may be TRBD1 (5 bases). The CDR3 runs to 16 residues. The V gene's germline CDR1 is SGHTS and CDR2 YDEGEE. V lost 1 base to trimming and J lost 0 bases, with 10 bases between them. The CDR3 coding sequence is TGTGCCAGCAGCTTGCCGGGGGGAGCAACTAATGAAAAACTGTTTTTT. Encoded protein: CASSLPGGATNEKLFF.

The chain employs TRBV6-4 and TRBJ2-1; 7 nucleotides match TRBD2. Germline loops: CDR1 MRHNA, CDR2 SNTAGT. The CDR3 extends over 15 amino acids. With 2 bases clipped from V and 7 bases from J, the junction kept 8 bases outside the gene matches. CDR3 residues: CASSDTGGKGNEQFF. CDR3 sequence (DNA): TGTGCCAGCAGTGACACGGGAGGAAAGGGAAATGAGCAGTTCTTC.

This rearrangement joins TRBV7-9 to TRBJ2-2; 7 bases match TRBD2. Trimming at V came to 1 base and at J to 4 bases, leaving 6 bases not matched to a gene. Per germline, CDR1 SEHNR and CDR2 FQNEAQ (reference sequence). This CDR3 comprises 16 residues. DNA for the CDR3: TGTGCCAGCAGCTTAGTGGGCGGGAGAGGCACCGGGGAGCTGTTTTTT. This gives the protein CASSLVGGRGTGELFF.

This clone was detected only once. This rearrangement joins TRBV5-1 to TRBJ2-1; D possibly uses TRBD1 or TRBD2 (6 bases each). Germline CDR1 SGHRS, CDR2 YFSETQ. CDR3 size: 16 residues. V lost 2 bases and J 5 bases, leaving 17 bases between the germline ends. CDR3 amino acids: CASSLRGLSSDNEQFF. DNA of the CDR3: TGCGCCAGCAGCTTACGGGGGCTGAGTAGCGACAATGAGCAGTTCTTC.

J is TRBJ1-5 and V is TRBV6-5; possible D gene TRBD1, 5 bases. V dropped 4 bases and J dropped 7 bases, with 8 bases sitting between them. The CDR3 sequence is 12 residues long. Germline V gives CDR1 MNHEY, CDR2 SVGAGI. The CDR3 sequence is CASSSRTQPQHF. DNA for the CDR3: TGTGCCAGCAGTTCTAGGACACAGCCCCAGCATTTT.

The chain uses TRBV4-3 and TRBJ2-3, with TRBD2 matching 15 bases. Germline V gene data show CDR1 as LGHNA and CDR2 as YSLEER. The CDR3 loop spans 17 amino acids. V shed 1 base, J shed 6 bases, and the junction held 5 bases outside the gene matches. CDR3 sequence: CASSQAAGLAGGDTQYF. The CDR3 bases are TGCGCCAGCAGCCAAGCTGCTGGACTAGCGGGAGGGGATACGCAGTATTTT.

DNA of the CDR3: TGTGCCACCAGCAGAGATCTACGACAGAACAATCAGCCCCAGCATTTT. Translation gives CATSRDLRQNNQPQHF. The rearrangement links TRBV15 to TRBJ1-5, with D possibly matching TRBD1 (5 bases). Trimming pared 0 bases from V and 3 bases from J, leaving 12 bases between. Germline CDR1 LNHNV, CDR2 YYDKDF (reference sequence). This CDR3 comprises 16 residues.

Of note for this clone: This same CDR3 is encoded by further DNA sequences in the sample. The rearrangement links TRBV5-1 to TRBJ1-2, with D unclear. Trimming took off 0 bases at V and 4 bases at J, with 4 bases between the two ends. This CDR3 has 12 residues. The germline V gene has CDR1 SGHRS and CDR2 YFSETQ. CDR3 sequence: CASSLGSYGYTF. CDR3 coding DNA: TGCGCCAGCAGCTTGGGGTCCTATGGCTACACCTTC.

This chain links TRBV12-5 with TRBJ2-4; possible D gene TRBD1, 7 bases. The CDR3 totals 19 residues. CDR1 is LGHNT and CDR2 is FRNRAP in the germline V gene. The V and J ends lost 1 base and 0 bases respectively, with 19 bases between them. CDR3 sequence reads: CASGLDAGGGPRAKNIQYF. In nucleotides, the CDR3 is TGTGCTAGTGGTTTGGACGCCGGAGGGGGCCCGAGAGCCAAAAACATTCAGTACTTC. Drawing the rest from reference TRBV12-5 and TRBJ2-4, the complete variable domain is DARVTQTPRHKVTEMGQEVTMRCQPILGHNTVFWYRQTMMQGLELLAYFRNRAPLDDSGMPKDRFSAEMPDATLATLKIQPSEPRDSAVYFCASGLDAGGGPRAKNIQYFGAGTRLSVL.